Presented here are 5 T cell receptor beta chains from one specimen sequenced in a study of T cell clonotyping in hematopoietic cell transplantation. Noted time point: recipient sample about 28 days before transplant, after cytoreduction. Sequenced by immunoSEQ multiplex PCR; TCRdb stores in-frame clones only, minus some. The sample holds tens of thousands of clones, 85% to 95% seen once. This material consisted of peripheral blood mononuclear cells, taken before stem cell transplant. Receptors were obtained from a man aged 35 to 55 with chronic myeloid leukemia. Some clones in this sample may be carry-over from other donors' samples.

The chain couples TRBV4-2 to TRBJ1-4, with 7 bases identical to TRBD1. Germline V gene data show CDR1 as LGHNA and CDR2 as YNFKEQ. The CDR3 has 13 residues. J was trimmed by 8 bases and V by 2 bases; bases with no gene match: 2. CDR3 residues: CASSQQDREKLFF. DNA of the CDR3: TGTGCCAGCAGCCAACAGGACAGGGAAAAACTGTTTTTT.

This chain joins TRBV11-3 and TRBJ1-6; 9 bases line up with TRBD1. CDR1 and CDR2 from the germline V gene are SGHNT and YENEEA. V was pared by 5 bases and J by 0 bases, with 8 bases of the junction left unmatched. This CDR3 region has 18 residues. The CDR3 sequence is CASSHRDRASSYNSPLHF. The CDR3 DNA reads TGTGCCAGCAGCCACAGGGACAGGGCCAGCTCCTATAATTCACCCCTCCACTTT.

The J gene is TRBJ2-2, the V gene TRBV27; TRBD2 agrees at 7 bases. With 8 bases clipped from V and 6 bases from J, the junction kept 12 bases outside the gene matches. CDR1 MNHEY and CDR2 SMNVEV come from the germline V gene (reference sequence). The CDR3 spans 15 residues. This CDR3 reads CASSPGSGFPGELFF. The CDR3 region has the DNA TGTGCCAGCTCCCCGGGTAGCGGGTTCCCCGGGGAGCTGTTTTTT.

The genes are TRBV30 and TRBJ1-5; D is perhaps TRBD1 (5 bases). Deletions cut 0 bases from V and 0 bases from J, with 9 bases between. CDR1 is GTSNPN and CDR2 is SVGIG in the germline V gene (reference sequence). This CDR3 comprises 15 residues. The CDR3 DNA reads TGTGCCTGGAGTGTAGGCAGGGCTAGCAATCAGCCCCAGCATTTT. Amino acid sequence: CAWSVGRASNQPQHF.

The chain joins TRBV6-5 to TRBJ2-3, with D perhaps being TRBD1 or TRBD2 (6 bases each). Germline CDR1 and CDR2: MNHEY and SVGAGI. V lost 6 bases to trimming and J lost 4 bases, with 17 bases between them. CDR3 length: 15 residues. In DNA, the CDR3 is TGTGCCAGCAGGTGGGGGCAGGAGGGGGCAGATACGCAGTATTTT. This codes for CASRWGQEGADTQYF.